The entry below gives a single T cell receptor beta chain sequence along with its context. Its matching antigen is unknown. The isolated RNA, all of it, was reverse transcribed, so expressed TCRB transcripts were what got sequenced. Samples of naive, central memory and regulatory T cells yielded a mean of about 3.5 million reads. Repertoires were generated with immunoSEQ multiplex PCR, while TCRdb's copy carries only in-frame clones and drops some. The sample consists of some 640,000 clones, more than 12% of them appearing once. J gave up 6 bases and V 2 bases, and 6 bases lay outside the gene matches. The CDR3 is made up of 15 amino acids. The germline gives CDR1 MNHEY, CDR2 SVGAGI. This sample is part of a study of beta chain features in type 1 diabetes. At the level of the study: On cell yields, gender and age, patients and healthy donors were similar.

Study-level findings and limits: The study found fewer insertions and more deletions at VDJ junctions in type 1 diabetes patients. The study found moderately but significantly shorter TCRB CDR3s in all four CD4+ subsets of Type 1 diabetes patients. TCRB rearrangement may or may not be influenced by HLA type; here this remained unresolved.

What was sequenced was naive CD4+ T cells from blood. The gene calls are TRBV6-5 and TRBJ2-1; 8 bases align to TRBD2. The receptor's source is a young man with type 1 diabetes. As DNA, the CDR3 is TGTGCCAGCAGTTACCTGAGCGGGAGCCCCAATGAGCAGTTCTTC. This encodes CASSYLSGSPNEQFF.